This T cell receptor beta chain was sequenced for a study of blood T cells in healthy people across ages. This CDR3 comprises 15 residues. The junction had 5 bases not matched to a gene; V was cut back by 1 base and J by 6 bases. For the second PCR, which ran for about 7 to 11 cycles, a sample-barcoded 5' primer and a J-beta primer mix were used. A 12-random-nucleotide template-switch adaptor tagged each cDNA molecule. A single record per CDR3 protein comes from TCRdb applying MiXCR to the 5' RACE reads. The table has under 2,000,000 distinct CDR3 sequences, approximately 50% seen once. PBMCs, at least 6 million per sample, were isolated. Overall study results and limits: The fall in TCR beta diversity per million T cells was roughly linear with age.

This clonotype was recorded a few times. Antigen unknown. This receptor was obtained from a woman aged 40 to 49 in good health. The sequenced sample was blood. The chain couples TRBV12-3 or TRBV12-4 to TRBJ2-5; 10 nucleotides line up with TRBD2. The CDR3 DNA sequence: TGTGCCAGCAGTTTAGATATTAGCGGGGGGAAGACCCAGTACTTC. Protein product: CASSLDISGGKTQYF.